This T cell receptor (beta chain) was recorded in a study of blood T cell repertoires in COVID-19. Study information: The United States, Italy and Spain were the sources of the acute and convalescent COVID-19 samples. PBMCs, B-cell-depleted T cells, or T cells provided the cDNA or gDNA that made up the material.

Germline V CDR1 and CDR2: GTSNPN, SVGIG (reference sequence). The V end lost 0 bases, the J end lost 1 base, and 6 bases lay between the germline ends. The CDR3 is 13 amino acids. Authors' analysis steps: Estimation of nucleated cell counts relied on the amplification of reference gene primers. Using immunoSEQ multiplex PCR, the repertoire was profiled, and TCRdb retains in-frame clones only, with some absent. The V and J calls and clone size were taken over from that table, and D and trimming were inferred from the DNA. The sample has 100,000 to 150,000 clones, about 70% seen once. The source material was peripheral blood. The V call is TRBV30, the J call TRBJ1-1; no reliable D call. The TCR sequence derives from a man aged 55 to 70 with acute or convalescent COVID-19. The CDR3 region has the DNA TGTGCCTGGAGTGTAAGTAGGAACACTGAAGCTTTCTTT. Translated: CAWSVSRNTEAFF.